This T cell receptor beta chain is drawn from a study of CD8 T cells in ankylosing spondylitis. Quantitative 5'-RACE was performed with molecular barcodes, and it yielded the TCR beta libraries. In TCRdb, the 5' RACE reads were re-called with MiXCR into one record per CDR3 protein. Of roughly 180,000 distinct CDR3 sequences listed, 8.5% to 10% were seen once; the top ten hold more than 13%. Germline loops: CDR1 KGHSH, CDR2 LQKENI. V shed 6 bases and J shed 3 bases, with 23 bases lying between them. The CDR3 length is 17 residues. This clonotype was counted many times. No antigen is known for it. Broader study findings: Clones tied to disease were said to be significantly enriched in matched ankylosing spondylitis synovial fluid. Relatively scarce in peripheral blood, disease-linked clones were CD8+.

The source material was blood, either unsorted or a sorted T cell fraction (not recorded which). This sequence joins TRBV18 and TRBJ1-2, with D unresolved. This TCR was recovered from a female donor with ankylosing spondylitis or in good health (not recorded which). CDR3 protein: CASSRLPGNLQDYGYTF. CDR3 sequence (DNA): TGTGCCAGCTCCAGACTGCCTGGGAACCTCCAAGACTATGGCTACACCTTC. Full variable domain (rest looked up from reference TRBV18 and TRBJ1-2): NAGVMQNPRHLVRRRGQEARLRCSPMKGHSHVYWYRQLPEEGLKFMVYLQKENIIDESGMPKERFSAEFPKEGPSILRIQQVVRGDSAAYFCASSRLPGNLQDYGYTFGSGTRLTVV.